The entry below describes one TCR beta chain. Its antigen is unknown. It has no much larger one-base neighbor in the sample; base qualities were not kept. Each donor gave one peripheral blood draw, averaging roughly 100 mL, which was collected into heparinised tubes. Naive, central memory, regulatory and stem cell-like memory CD4+ T cells were sorted on a BD FACSAria II using a panel including CD45RO, CCR7, CD25, CD127, CD95 and CD27. Every sorted population had a purity above 95%. PBMCs were isolated immediately by Lymphoprep density gradient centrifugation and stained directly without culture. To minimize batch effects, samples were stained and sorted in pairs, one healthy donor with one patient per experiment. The entire amount of isolated RNA was reverse transcribed using the High Capacity cDNA Reverse Transcription Kit, so the sequenced TCRB transcripts were expressed ones. Naive, central memory and regulatory T cell samples underwent deep immunoSEQ sequencing, averaging about 3.57 million total reads per sample. After sorted cells were lysed in RLT buffer, RNA was extracted with DNase-treated RNeasy Micro or Mini kits, with the choice depending on cell number. To prevent cross-contamination, each cell subset was processed individually, whereas patient and healthy donor samples were processed jointly. The immunoSEQ multiplex PCR was used to amplify TCRB sequences from cDNA, yielding 87-bp fragments that span the CDR3 region. Sequencing of the amplicons was performed on the Illumina HiSeq platform. The paper's processing steps were these. PCR bias was corrected computationally using synthetic template baselines, and reads within Hamming distance 2 were collapsed, with unmergeable singletons discarded. Reads were aligned against IMGT so that V, D and J genes, CDR3 length and insertions or deletions at six rearrangement sites could be assigned. Within each subset, clonotype counts were normalized to the number of sorted cells before true diversity and Gini coefficients were calculated with the tcR R package. The overlap coefficient, calculated on TCRB nucleotide sequences, was used to quantify repertoire sharing. As a proxy for the pre-selection repertoire, out-of-frame TCRB sequences from naive cells were analyzed. Drawn from immuneACCESS, this table holds only the in-frame rearrangements with V and J called that TCRdb kept. Clones are partly lost; checked studies trace under half to an unresolved V gene and leave the rest unexplained. V and J calls and clone size follow that table, whereas D and trimming were derived from the DNA. The sample table holds about 930,000 clones, of which roughly a sixth were seen once. The ten largest clonotypes hold 0.023% of the sample.

The sample is drawn from a study of beta chain features in type 1 diabetes (dated by TCRdb to 2017 to 2018). Background on the whole study: Patients and healthy donors did not differ in mean age, gender distribution, total cell number or subset yield. Across all samples, fewer than 110,000,000 sorted cells were examined, and cell number per subset correlated strongly with RNA yield. Whereas all 28 donors provided naive and central memory subsets, regulatory and stem cell-like memory subsets were isolated from just 8 patients and roughly 8 healthy donors. In the study, recently diagnosed type 1 diabetes patients and matched healthy donors were compared on the TCRB repertoires of their sorted circulating CD4+ T cell subsets.

General conclusions and limits of the study: PCR might favor shorter templates, but patient and control samples were amplified and corrected together, so any skew would affect both groups equally. Patients with type 1 diabetes made fewer insertions and deleted more nucleotides at VDJ recombination sites, implying thymic rearrangement abnormalities. Naive, central memory and regulatory TCRB repertoires appeared to be more alike among patients than among healthy donors. Because small numbers of individuals were included in the HLA sub-analyses, any influence of HLA type on TCRB rearrangement was left unresolved. Type 1 diabetes patients showed a moderate but significant shortening of TCRB CDR3 length in all four CD4+ subsets. Because cDNA was sequenced instead of genomic DNA, highly expressing activated cells could be over-represented, though the groups showed no difference in activation or CD3 levels.

Based on the germline V gene (reference sequence), the CDR1 and CDR2 sequences are SEHNR and FQNEAQ. The CDR3 numbers 16 residues from cysteine through phenylalanine. Only the CDR3 DNA is retained, 48 bases long and in frame from the first base. V trim: 3 bases; J trim: 4 bases; unmatched bases: 3. The chain uses TRBV7-9 and TRBJ2-1; the junction holds 13 bases that match TRBD2. Sequencing was done on a sample of naive CD4+ T cells from blood. The sample's cell subset or site label is to be understood as: true naive CD4+ T cells. The TCR was taken from a woman between 18 and 30 years old in good health. Here is the DNA: TGTGCCAGCAGCTTTACTAGCGGGAGGGGATACAATGAGCAGTTCTTC. Its protein is CASSFTSGRGYNEQFF.